This entry lists 24 T cell receptor beta chains sequenced from one sample in a study of control samples from healthy donors and cancer patients. Using immunoSEQ multiplex PCR, the repertoire was profiled, and TCRdb retains in-frame clones only, with some absent. There are 70,000 or so clones in the sample; about 80% occur only once, and under 30% lies in the top ten. Sample: blood. The source of these receptors is a man between 45 and 60 years old in good health.

The chain couples TRBV6-5 to TRBJ1-6; a possible D gene is TRBD1 (6 bases). The CDR3 loop spans 15 amino acids. V gave up 6 bases and J gave up 14 bases, with 23 bases separating them. CDR1 MNHEY and CDR2 SVGAGI come from the germline V gene. The CDR3 coding sequence is TGTGCCAGCAGCCCGGGGGGGGGCCACCTGAGTGCCCTCCACTTT. Protein sequence: CASSPGGGHLSALHF.

The chain has TRBV6-1 and TRBJ1-2, with a weak D call TRBD1 (5 bases). V lost 1 base, J lost 7 bases, and 16 bases lay in between. Per germline, CDR1 MNHNS and CDR2 SASEGT. CDR3 length: 15 residues. As DNA, the CDR3 is TGTGCCAGCAGTGAAGAAGTTGGGGGAACAGGTGGCTACACCTTC. Residues: CASSEEVGGTGGYTF.

The sample holds one count of this clone. V usage is TRBV5-1 and J usage is TRBJ2-7, with TRBD2 matching over 7 bases. The CDR3 runs 16 residues. The trim removed 1 base at V and 6 bases at J, leaving 13 bases unmatched. The V gene's germline CDR1 is SGHRS and CDR2 YFSETQ. CDR3 region: CASSLISGAYKVEQYF. CDR3 nucleotides: TGCGCCAGCAGCTTGATAAGCGGGGCATATAAAGTCGAGCAGTACTTC.

This chain links TRBV9 with TRBJ2-3; D perhaps matches TRBD2 (6 bases). Trimming removed 4 bases from V and 0 bases from J, with 15 bases in between. The CDR3 has 16 amino acids. Germline CDR1 reads SGDLS; CDR2 reads YYNGEE. CDR3 DNA sequence: TGTGCCAGCAGCCCCGGAGGGCGGATCAGCACAGATACGCAGTATTTT. Translated, it gives CASSPGGRISTDTQYF.

This clone was recorded once. This chain uses TRBV7-3 with TRBJ1-1; no definite D call. Per germline, CDR1 SGHTA and CDR2 FQGTGA. V dropped 1 base and J dropped 1 base, with 10 bases sitting between them. The CDR3 sequence is 15 residues long. CDR3 protein: CASSLNRAANTEAFF. The CDR3 nucleotides are TGTGCCAGCAGCTTAAACCGCGCAGCGAACACTGAAGCTTTCTTT.

This clone was observed a few times. The chain links TRBV29-1 to TRBJ2-7; D call uncertain. Looked up from germline, CDR1 is SQVTM and CDR2 is ANQGSEA. Trimming shortened V by 2 bases and J by 2 bases, and 10 bases separated the two germline ends. This CDR3 spans 13 amino acids. CDR3 amino acids: CSVERLATYEQYF. Written as DNA, the CDR3 is TGCAGCGTTGAACGACTCGCTACCTACGAGCAGTACTTC.

V and J are TRBV10-2 and TRBJ2-1; D call uncertain. The germline CDR1 and CDR2 sequences are WSHSY and SAAADI. The CDR3 covers 11 residues. V was pared by 4 bases and J by 7 bases, with 5 bases between. DNA of the CDR3: TGCGCCAGCAGTGTGGAAAATGAGCAGTTCTTC. It specifies CASSVENEQFF.

The chain couples TRBV27 to TRBJ2-7, with D possibly TRBD1 on 6 matching bases. V lost 10 bases, J lost 5 bases, and 18 bases lay in between. The V gene's germline CDR1 is MNHEY and CDR2 SMNVEV (reference sequence). The CDR3 spans 13 residues. Here the CDR3 DNA reads TGTGCCACCGTGGGGCAGGGGCTACACGAGCAGTACTTC. This gives the protein CATVGQGLHEQYF.

J is TRBJ2-7 and V is TRBV6-5; the D gene could be TRBD1 or TRBD2 (7 bases each). The germline CDR1 and CDR2 sequences are MNHEY and SVGAGI. The CDR3 has 14 residues. V lost 6 bases and J 3 bases, leaving 15 bases between the germline ends. CDR3 protein: CASRPGGGGYEQYF. CDR3 nucleotides: TGTGCCAGCAGGCCAGGGGGGGGAGGCTACGAGCAGTACTTC.

The chain has TRBV18 and TRBJ1-2; D gene ambiguous. CDR3 length: 13 residues. Trimming removed 4 bases from V and 8 bases from J, with 14 bases in between. Germline-derived CDR1 and CDR2 are KGHSH and LQKENI. CDR3 residues: CASSRAGSSGYTF. The CDR3 region has the DNA TGTGCCAGCTCACGGGCGGGCAGTAGCGGCTACACCTTC.

The V gene is TRBV6-2 or TRBV6-3, the J gene TRBJ1-2; no firm D call. Looked up from germline, CDR1 is MNHEY and CDR2 is SVGEGT. The CDR3 extends over 16 amino acids. The V and J ends lost 0 bases and 0 bases respectively, with 11 bases between them. Here the CDR3 reads CASSYSRTPANYGYTF. The CDR3 DNA follows: TGTGCCAGCAGTTACTCGAGGACGCCAGCTAACTATGGCTACACCTTC.

The chain joins TRBV4-2 to TRBJ2-5; 12 bases agree with TRBD2. V shed 1 base, J shed 2 bases, and the junction held 5 bases outside the gene matches. This CDR3 has 17 residues. Germline V gene lookup returns CDR1 LGHNA and CDR2 YNFKEQ. CDR3 sequence: CASSQGASGGGQETQYF. CDR3 nucleotides: TGTGCCAGCAGCCAAGGGGCTAGCGGGGGGGGACAAGAGACCCAGTACTTC.

The genes are TRBV10-3 and TRBJ1-2; TRBD1 agrees at 9 bases. The V gene end was trimmed by 0 bases and the J gene end by 8 bases; junction bases not matched to a gene: 4. From germline, CDR1 is ENHRY and CDR2 SYGVKD. The CDR3 consists of 14 residues. For the CDR3, the DNA is TGTGCCATCAGTGAGTCACAGGGGGCGGAAGGCTACACCTTC. This sequence encodes CAISESQGAEGYTF.

The V gene is TRBV25-1, the J gene TRBJ2-5; TRBD1 might be the D (5 bases). V lost 1 base and J 5 bases, leaving 14 bases between the germline ends. CDR3 length equals 15 residues. Germline values: CDR1 MGHDK, CDR2 SYGVNS. CDR3 in amino acids: CASSEFRGAQETQYF. CDR3 sequence (DNA): TGTGCCAGCAGTGAATTTCGTGGGGCGCAGGAGACCCAGTACTTC.

This chain joins TRBV28 and TRBJ1-1; TRBD1 is a possible D gene (6 bases). Trimming cost V 5 bases and J 1 base, with 14 bases left between them. CDR3 length: 15 amino acids. CDR1 is MDHEN, CDR2 SYDVKM, per germline. This CDR3 is CASSDEQGGNTEAFF. CDR3 DNA: TGTGCCAGCAGTGACGAACAGGGCGGGAACACTGAAGCTTTCTTT.

This sequence joins TRBV7-6 and TRBJ1-1; unclear D gene. The CDR3 is 13 amino acids. Trimming pared 3 bases from V and 5 bases from J, leaving 10 bases between. Germline loops: CDR1 SGHVS, CDR2 FNYEAQ. CDR3 sequence (DNA): TGTGCCAGCAGCTTTGAGGAGAAGACTGAAGCTTTCTTT. This gives the protein CASSFEEKTEAFF.

This sequence joins TRBV7-3 and TRBJ2-3; TRBD2 matches 12 bases. Losses at the gene ends were 5 bases for V and 3 bases for J; bases not matched to a gene: 3. CDR3 length: 15 amino acids. The germline CDR1 and CDR2 sequences are SGHTA and FQGTGA. CDR3 protein: CASSAGLAGTDTQYF. The CDR3 nucleotides are TGTGCCAGCAGCGCTGGACTAGCGGGAACAGATACGCAGTATTTT. Together with reference TRBV7-3 and TRBJ2-3, the CDR3 gives the full variable domain: GAGVSQTPSNKVTEKGKYVELRCDPISGHTALYWYRQSLGQGPEFLIYFQGTGAADDSGLPNDRFFAVRPEGSVSTLKIQRTERGDSAVYLCASSAGLAGTDTQYFGPGTRLTVL.

CDR3 region: CASSDGKVGQPQHF. Written as DNA, the CDR3 is TGTGCCAGTAGTGATGGGAAGGTGGGACAGCCCCAGCATTTT. J is TRBJ1-5 and V is TRBV19, with D unresolved. This CDR3 contains 14 residues. V dropped 5 bases and J dropped 7 bases, with 15 bases sitting between them. In germline, CDR1 is LNHDA, CDR2 SQIVND (reference sequence). Based on the CDR3 plus reference TRBV19 and TRBJ1-5, the full variable domain is DGGITQSPKYLFRKEGQNVTLSCEQNLNHDAMYWYRQDPGQGLRLIYYSQIVNDFQKGDIAEGYSVSREKKESFPLTVTSAQKNPTAFYLCASSDGKVGQPQHFGDGTRLSIL.

This clone occurred once. The chain carries TRBV7-3 and TRBJ1-2; possibly TRBD1 for D (5 bases). Germline V lookup: CDR1 SGHTA, CDR2 FQGTGA. The germline V and J ends were trimmed by 6 bases and 0 bases, with 14 bases remaining between them. The CDR3 covers 15 residues. CDR3 nucleotides: TGTGCCAGCAGTCCCGGGACGGCTACTAACTATGGCTACACCTTC. Its translation: CASSPGTATNYGYTF. Full variable domain (rest looked up from reference TRBV7-3 and TRBJ1-2): GAGVSQTPSNKVTEKGKYVELRCDPISGHTALYWYRQSLGQGPEFLIYFQGTGAADDSGLPNDRFFAVRPEGSVSTLKIQRTERGDSAVYLCASSPGTATNYGYTFGSGTRLTVV.

This clone was recorded only once. The chain recombines TRBV9 with TRBJ2-7; tentatively, D is TRBD1 or TRBD2 (5 bases each). The V and J ends lost 2 bases and 2 bases respectively, with 11 bases between them. The CDR3 runs 14 residues. CDR1 and CDR2 (germline): SGDLS, YYNGEE. The DNA for the CDR3 is TGTGCCAGCAGCGTGGGGGACGGACCCTACGAGCAGTACTTC. This gives the protein CASSVGDGPYEQYF. Supplemented by reference TRBV9 and TRBJ2-7, the full variable domain reads DSGVTQTPKHLITATGQRVTLRCSPRSGDLSVYWYQQSLDQGLQFLIQYYNGEERAKGNILERFSAQQFPDLHSELNLSSLELGDSALYFCASSVGDGPYEQYFGPGTRLTVT.

In this sample, this clone turned up a few times. The V call is TRBV29-1, the J call TRBJ2-5; D possibly matches TRBD1 or TRBD2 (5 bases each). The CDR3 extends over 15 amino acids. V was shortened by 0 bases and J by 11 bases, with 22 bases between the two germline ends. Germline V lookup: CDR1 SQVTM, CDR2 ANQGSEA. The CDR3 DNA sequence: TGCAGCGTTGAAGATCGGACTTTGGGACCTCGGCCTCAGTACTTC. This encodes CSVEDRTLGPRPQYF.

In this sample, this clone turned up a few times. The chain links TRBV19 to TRBJ2-5; D not resolved. The V gene's germline CDR1 is LNHDA and CDR2 SQIVND (reference sequence). The CDR3 length is 11 residues. V lost 0 bases, J lost 14 bases, and 10 bases lay in between. CDR3 protein: CASSIERIPYF. CDR3 DNA sequence: TGTGCCAGTAGTATAGAACGGATTCCTTACTTC.

This chain joins TRBV6-1 and TRBJ2-7; TRBD1 agrees at 8 bases. The CDR3 sequence is 15 residues long. CDR1 and CDR2 from the germline V gene are MNHNS and SASEGT. V lost 2 bases to trimming and J lost 3 bases; unmatched junction nucleotides: 6. CDR3 sequence (DNA): TGTGCCAGCAGTGAAAAGTCAGGGGGCGGCTACGAGCAGTACTTC. Amino acid sequence: CASSEKSGGGYEQYF.

This clone was found a few times. CDR3 DNA sequence: TGTGCCAGCAGCTTAGTTGGGGGCGCAAGGACTGAAGCTTTCTTT. As protein: CASSLVGGARTEAFF. The rearrangement links TRBV7-2 to TRBJ1-1, with TRBD1 as a possible D gene (6 bases). This CDR3 contains 15 residues. V shed 1 base and J shed 5 bases, with 14 bases lying between them. Germline V CDR1 and CDR2: SGHTA, FQGNSA.